The 31 T cell receptor beta chains below come from one sample, sequenced in a study of vaccination and CD4 T cells after COVID-19. The antigens these receptors bind are not known. The treatment was: roughly 10-day PBMC culture with coronavirus spike peptide pools or control peptides (ViraFEST assay). Sequencing of the DNA from cultured CD4+ T cells was carried out with the Oncomine TCR Beta short-read assay. TCRdb redid the calling of the PCR reads with MiXCR, one entry per CDR3 protein. The table records about 13,000 distinct CDR3 sequences, less than 45% of them present only once. Sequencing was performed on CD4+ T cells from blood, cultured in vitro. These receptors originate from a human donor who had recovered from COVID-19.

The chain couples TRBV7-2 to TRBJ1-4; D not certain. Germline CDR1 is SGHTA and CDR2 is FQGNSA. The CDR3 length is 15 residues. Trimming took off 5 bases at V and 4 bases at J, with 14 bases between the two ends. Here the CDR3 DNA reads TGTGCCAGCAGCCCATACGGGTTAGGTAATGAAAAACTGTTTTTT. Protein sequence: CASSPYGLGNEKLFF. The full variable domain, with the rest looked up from reference TRBV7-2 and TRBJ1-4, is GAGVSQSPSNKVTEKGKDVELRCDPISGHTALYWYRQSLGQGLEFLIYFQGNSAPDKSGLPSDRFSAERTGGSVSTLTIQRTQQEDSAVYLCASSPYGLGNEKLFFGSGTQLSVL.

This clonotype was picked up one time. The chain is built from TRBV12-3 or TRBV12-4 and TRBJ2-3, with 10 nucleotides matching TRBD1. Germline trimming cut 6 bases from V and 1 base from J; bases unmatched to any gene: 4. The CDR3 runs 15 residues. CDR3 loop: CASSLGQGGTDTQYF. DNA of the CDR3: TGTGCCAGCAGCCTCGGACAGGGGGGCACAGATACGCAGTATTTT.

This clonotype has more than one count but fewer than ten. The chain is built from TRBV20-1 and TRBJ2-1, with D perhaps being TRBD1 or TRBD2 (5 bases each). The CDR3 extends over 17 amino acids. CDR1 is DFQATT and CDR2 is SNEGSKA in the germline V gene (reference sequence). V lost 4 bases to trimming and J lost 5 bases, with 24 bases between them. Here the CDR3 reads CSAKTGRSIYQNNEQFF. CDR3 in DNA: TGCAGTGCTAAAACGGGACGGAGTATTTACCAAAACAATGAGCAGTTCTTC.

The genes are TRBV2 and TRBJ2-7; D gene unclear. The CDR3 has 14 residues. CDR1 is SNHLY and CDR2 is FYNNEI in the germline V gene. The germline V and J ends were trimmed by 4 bases and 4 bases, with 14 bases remaining between them. The CDR3 region has the DNA TGTGCCAGCAGTGTAGCCCGTGCTGGGTACGAGCAGTACTTC. The encoded protein is CASSVARAGYEQYF.

This clonotype was seen only a few times. This chain uses TRBV20-1 with TRBJ1-6, with unresolved D. Trimming stripped 3 bases from V and 6 bases from J, with 12 bases between. CDR3 length: 14 residues. Germline V gene data show CDR1 as DFQATT and CDR2 as SNEGSKA (reference sequence). The DNA for the CDR3 is TGCAGTGCTAGGAGCAGTTCCGGTAATTCACCCCTCCACTTT. Encoded protein: CSARSSSGNSPLHF.

This clonotype has more than one count but fewer than ten. The gene calls are TRBV7-2 and TRBJ2-5; D gene uncertain. Germline CDR1 is SGHTA and CDR2 is FQGNSA. The V end was cut by 0 bases, the J end by 2 bases, with 13 bases between. The CDR3 contains 16 residues. This CDR3 reads CASSLASTYSQETQYF. The DNA of the CDR3 is TGTGCCAGCAGCTTAGCGTCGACATATAGTCAAGAGACCCAGTACTTC.

The gene calls are TRBV10-1 and TRBJ2-1; D may match TRBD1 or TRBD2 (6 bases each). The CDR3 sequence is 13 residues long. The V and J ends lost 2 bases and 13 bases respectively, with 15 bases between them. Germline V lookup: CDR1 WNHNN, CDR2 SYGVQD (reference sequence). CDR3 nucleotides: TGCGCCAGCAGTGAGAAGTCCGGGGGCGGACAGTTCTTC. Translation gives CASSEKSGGGQFF.

The chain links TRBV10-3 to TRBJ1-5; no firm D call. V was trimmed by 2 bases and J by 5 bases, leaving 13 bases between them. Germline-derived CDR1 and CDR2 are ENHRY and SYGVKD. The CDR3 loop spans 15 amino acids. CDR3 nucleotides: TGTGCCATCAGTGAGAGTAACGCCGCGGATCAGCCCCAGCATTTT. This gives the protein CAISESNAADQPQHF.

This clonotype was detected a few times. The genes are TRBV2 and TRBJ1-2; 9 bases are shared with TRBD1. Germline trimming cut 8 bases from V and 2 bases from J; bases unmatched to any gene: 6. Germline V gives CDR1 SNHLY, CDR2 FYNNEI. The length of the CDR3 is 14 residues. The CDR3 protein is CASGGGQGNYGYTF. The CDR3 nucleotides read TGTGCCAGCGGGGGGGGACAGGGAAACTATGGCTACACCTTC. Using reference TRBV2 and TRBJ1-2 for the parts outside the CDR3, the full variable domain is EPEVTQTPSHQVTQMGQEVILRCVPISNHLYFYWYRQILGQKVEFLVSFYNNEISEKSEIFDDQFSVERPDGSNFTLKIRSTKLEDSAMYFCASGGGQGNYGYTFGSGTRLTVV.

The V and J genes are TRBV12-3 or TRBV12-4 and TRBJ1-3; 7 positions agree with TRBD1. This CDR3 spans 14 amino acids. The V segment lost 6 bases and the J segment 2 bases; nucleotides outside the gene matches: 4. The CDR3 DNA sequence: TGTGCCAGCAGGTCGACAGGGACTGGAAACACCATATATTTT. Translation: CASRSTGTGNTIYF.

Comments on this clonotype: With a much larger clone just one base away, this may be a read error. The chain has TRBV20-1 and TRBJ1-2; D uncertain. The CDR3 has 13 amino acids. Deletions cut 3 bases from V and 2 bases from J, with 10 bases between. The germline CDR1 and CDR2 sequences are DFQATT and SNEGSKA (reference sequence). The CDR3, as DNA: TGCAGTGCTAGTTGGGAGCAGAACTATGGCTACACCTTC. It is translated as CSASWEQNYGYTF.

This chain connects TRBV7-2 to TRBJ2-7, with D perhaps TRBD2 (5 bases). The germline V and J ends were trimmed by 1 base and 0 bases, with 13 bases remaining between them. CDR1 is SGHTA, CDR2 FQGNSA, per germline. The CDR3 length is 16 residues. The CDR3 DNA is TGTGCCAGCAGCTTAGGGTCGGGGTACAGCTCCTACGAGCAGTACTTC. Translation: CASSLGSGYSSYEQYF.

This clonotype was observed a few times. The gene calls are TRBV6-2 or TRBV6-3 and TRBJ2-5; D gene unclear. The germline gives CDR1 MNHEY, CDR2 SVGEGT. Trimming left V 6 bases short and J 4 bases short, with 12 bases between. The CDR3 is 13 residues long. The CDR3, as DNA: TGTGCCAGCAGCGACCTGGGGTTAGAGACCCAGTACTTC. Protein sequence: CASSDLGLETQYF.

The chain employs TRBV20-1 and TRBJ1-2; 7 nucleotides line up with TRBD1. CDR3 length: 16 amino acids. Germline V gene sequence: CDR1 DFQATT, CDR2 SNEGSKA (reference sequence). V was pared by 2 bases and J by 7 bases, with 16 bases of the junction left unmatched. The CDR3 loop reads CSARMQGGGAKLGYTF. DNA for the CDR3: TGCAGTGCTAGAATGCAGGGGGGGGGCGCAAAGCTTGGCTACACCTTC.

This clonotype was observed a few times. The chain joins TRBV5-4 to TRBJ1-1; the D gene is possibly TRBD1 (6 bases). CDR3 size: 13 residues. V was trimmed by 3 bases and J by 0 bases, leaving 6 bases between them. CDR1 and CDR2 from the germline V gene are SGHNT and YYREEE (reference sequence). CDR3 sequence: CASSSGVNTEAFF. As DNA, the CDR3 is TGTGCCAGCAGCTCAGGGGTGAACACTGAAGCTTTCTTT.

The chain carries TRBV9 and TRBJ2-2, with 15 bases that match TRBD2. The CDR3 contains 20 residues. CDR1 and CDR2 from the germline V gene are SGDLS and YYNGEE. The V gene end was trimmed by 4 bases and the J gene end by 0 bases; junction bases not matched to a gene: 10. CDR3 protein: CASSKKTGTSGGPNTGELFF. Here the CDR3 DNA reads TGTGCCAGCAGCAAGAAGACCGGGACTAGCGGGGGGCCGAACACCGGGGAGCTGTTTTTT.

The chain couples TRBV7-8 to TRBJ1-5; D not certain. This CDR3 has 13 residues. In germline, CDR1 is SGHVS, CDR2 FQNEAQ. Trimming took off 0 bases at V and 7 bases at J, with 7 bases between the two ends. In DNA form, the CDR3 reads TGTGCCAGCAGCTTAGCGGAGGACCAGCCCCAGCATTTT. Translated: CASSLAEDQPQHF.

The chain is built from TRBV24-1 and TRBJ2-3; perhaps TRBD1 as D (6 bases). Between the trimmed V and J ends, which lost 4 bases and 2 bases, there was a span of 9 bases. Germline loops: CDR1 KGHDR, CDR2 SFDVKD. The CDR3 is 14 residues long. CDR3: CATSEDSSTDTQYF. The CDR3 DNA reads as TGTGCCACCAGTGAGGACAGCTCCACAGATACGCAGTATTTT.

J is TRBJ1-5 and V is TRBV2; a possible D gene is TRBD1 (5 bases). Trimming cost V 8 bases and J 2 bases, with 16 bases left between them. The CDR3 is 15 amino acids. The germline CDR1 and CDR2 sequences are SNHLY and FYNNEI. The CDR3 region is CASGTQGSGNQPQHF. Here the CDR3 DNA reads TGTGCCAGCGGGACTCAGGGTTCGGGCAATCAGCCCCAGCATTTT. Variable domain in full (rest from reference TRBV2 and TRBJ1-5): EPEVTQTPSHQVTQMGQEVILRCVPISNHLYFYWYRQILGQKVEFLVSFYNNEISEKSEIFDDQFSVERPDGSNFTLKIRSTKLEDSAMYFCASGTQGSGNQPQHFGDGTRLSIL.

The chain employs TRBV5-1 and TRBJ2-7; 9 nucleotides line up with TRBD1. The germline V gene has CDR1 SGHRS and CDR2 YFSETQ. Unmatched junction bases numbered 11, after V lost 7 bases and J lost 9 bases. This CDR3 comprises 13 residues. The CDR3: CASAEPGQGVQYF. The CDR3 DNA follows: TGCGCCAGCGCTGAACCGGGACAGGGCGTGCAGTACTTC.

This chain joins TRBV5-6 and TRBJ2-6, with 7 bases fitting TRBD1. The CDR3 sequence is 17 residues long. Trimming cost V 2 bases and J 4 bases; bases outside gene matches: 9. CDR1 SGHDT and CDR2 YYEEEE come from the germline V gene. CDR3 protein: CASSFGTGVTGANVLTF. The CDR3 DNA is TGTGCCAGCAGCTTTGGCACAGGGGTGACAGGGGCCAACGTCCTGACTTTC.

This chain links TRBV19 with TRBJ2-1; the D is unclear. Germline CDR1 reads LNHDA; CDR2 reads SQIVND (reference sequence). V was clipped by 6 bases and J by 4 bases, with 19 bases between them. The length of the CDR3 is 16 residues. For the CDR3, the DNA is TGTGCCAGTAGCCTTACCGTTTCTAATAGGTACAATGAGCAGTTCTTC. Its protein is CASSLTVSNRYNEQFF.

The chain uses TRBV29-1 and TRBJ1-1; TRBD1 agrees at 7 bases. J gave up 11 bases and V 6 bases, and 12 bases lay outside the gene matches. Germline V gene lookup returns CDR1 SQVTM and CDR2 ANQGSEA. This CDR3 comprises 12 residues. The CDR3 sequence: CSVTIDRVAAFF. The CDR3 nucleotides are TGCAGCGTCACCATTGACAGGGTCGCGGCTTTCTTT.

V and J are TRBV7-2 and TRBJ2-5; D unresolved. The V and J ends lost 4 bases and 5 bases respectively, with 8 bases between them. The germline CDR1 and CDR2 sequences are SGHTA and FQGNSA. This CDR3 contains 12 residues. The chain's CDR3 is CASSSYSETQYF. CDR3 nucleotide sequence: TGTGCCAGCAGCTCATATTCGGAGACCCAGTACTTC.

The chain combines TRBV7-6 with TRBJ2-7, with TRBD2 matching over 14 bases. Germline V gene lookup returns CDR1 SGHVS and CDR2 FNYEAQ. The CDR3 has 19 residues. With 4 bases clipped from V and 4 bases from J, the junction kept 15 bases outside the gene matches. This CDR3 is CASSSLPPGLAGESYEQYF. The DNA for the CDR3 is TGTGCCAGCAGCTCCTTACCACCGGGACTAGCGGGAGAATCTTACGAGCAGTACTTC. Full variable domain (missing parts from reference TRBV7-6 and TRBJ2-7): GAGVSQSPRYKVTKRGQDVALRCDPISGHVSLYWYRQALGQGPEFLTYFNYEAQQDKSGLPNDRFSAERPEGSISTLTIQRTEQRDSAMYRCASSSLPPGLAGESYEQYFGPGTRLTVT.

This chain connects TRBV12-3 or TRBV12-4 to TRBJ1-3; no clear D. V was shortened by 6 bases and J by 1 base, with 16 bases between the two germline ends. The CDR3 is made up of 16 amino acids. The CDR3: CASSLSGAMSGNTIYF. DNA of the CDR3: TGTGCCAGCAGCTTGTCGGGCGCGATGTCTGGAAACACCATATATTTT.

The chain joins TRBV5-1 to TRBJ1-1, with no clear D. Per the germline V gene, CDR1 is SGHRS and CDR2 is YFSETQ. This CDR3 has 15 amino acids. V lost 0 bases to trimming and J lost 0 bases, with 9 bases between them. CDR3 sequence (DNA): TGCGCCAGCAGCTTGGAGCGCAGAATGAACACTGAAGCTTTCTTT. Protein product: CASSLERRMNTEAFF.

This clonotype turned up a few times. V is TRBV7-8 and J is TRBJ1-5; the D is unclear. V dropped 2 bases and J dropped 7 bases, with 9 bases sitting between them. Germline V gene lookup returns CDR1 SGHVS and CDR2 FQNEAQ. The CDR3 runs to 13 residues. In nucleotides, the CDR3 is TGTGCCAGCAGCTTAACCGTCGTACAGCCCCAGCATTTT. Protein product: CASSLTVVQPQHF.

The CDR3 DNA is TGCAGCGTTGTTCGAGGGGGCGCGGGAACTGAAGCTTTCTTT. As protein: CSVVRGGAGTEAFF. The chain has TRBV29-1 and TRBJ1-1; 7 bases agree with TRBD1. The V segment lost 4 bases and the J segment 5 bases; nucleotides outside the gene matches: 10. The CDR3 runs to 14 residues. Germline V gene sequence: CDR1 SQVTM, CDR2 ANQGSEA.

The chain uses TRBV10-1 and TRBJ2-3, with D perhaps TRBD1 (6 bases). There are 15 residues in the CDR3. V was pared by 5 bases and J by 2 bases, with 14 bases between. The germline gives CDR1 WNHNN, CDR2 SYGVQD (reference sequence). The CDR3 DNA is TGCGCCAGCAGTCCCGCCGGGACAAACACAGATACGCAGTATTTT. This encodes CASSPAGTNTDTQYF.

The J gene is TRBJ1-5, the V gene TRBV12-3 or TRBV12-4; 9 bases line up with TRBD1. The ends lost 6 bases at V and 4 bases at J; junction bases unmatched: 7. The length of the CDR3 is 15 residues. The CDR3 loop is CASSRTGAGNQPQHF. Here the CDR3 DNA reads TGTGCCAGCAGCCGGACAGGGGCAGGAAATCAGCCCCAGCATTTT.